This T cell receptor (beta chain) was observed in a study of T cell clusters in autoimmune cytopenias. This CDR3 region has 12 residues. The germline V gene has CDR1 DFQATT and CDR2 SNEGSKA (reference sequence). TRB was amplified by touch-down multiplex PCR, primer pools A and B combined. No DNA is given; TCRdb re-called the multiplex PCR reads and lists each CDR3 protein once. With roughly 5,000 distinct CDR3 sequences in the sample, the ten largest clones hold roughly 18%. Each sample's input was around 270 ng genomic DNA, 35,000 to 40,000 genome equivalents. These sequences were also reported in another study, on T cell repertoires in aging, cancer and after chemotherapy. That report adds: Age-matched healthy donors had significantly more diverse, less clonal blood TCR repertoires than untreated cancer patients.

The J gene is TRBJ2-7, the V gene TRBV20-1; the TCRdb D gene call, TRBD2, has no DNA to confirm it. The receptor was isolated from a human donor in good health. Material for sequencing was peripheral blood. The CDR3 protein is CSASGPSYEQYF.